A selection of T cell receptor beta chains follows, all from one sample in a study of cytomegalovirus exposure and HLA in healthy donors. Sequencing used immunoSEQ multiplex PCR; TCRdb keeps in-frame clones, though not all of them. The profile shows 70,000 to 90,000 clones, 60% to 80% of them singletons. Input material: PBMCs. Receptor source: a middle-aged man in good health and CMV-seronegative. Each CDR3 is given with its conserved first and last residue. The size of a clone is reported for some rows only, either as once, few or many, or as a class for expanded clones.

size	V	J	CDR3
NA	TRBV7-3	TRBJ2-5	CASSSSPRLAGGWQETQYF
NA	TRBV2	TRBJ2-7	CASSEARLNRPEQYF
NA	TRBV7-9	TRBJ2-7	CASSLTGNPLYEQYF
NA	TRBV9	TRBJ2-7	CASSPSGGREQYF
few	TRBV28	TRBJ1-1	CASSLGRQAFF
NA	TRBV4-1	TRBJ1-3	CASSQELTGGGNTIYF
NA	TRBV5-1	TRBJ1-6	CASRESSYNSPLHF
few	TRBV7-2	TRBJ1-4	CASSPHRETNEKLFF
NA	TRBV9	TRBJ2-5	CASSAKTSWQETQYF
NA	TRBV6-5	TRBJ2-7	CASSYSRGGYEQYF
NA	TRBV9	TRBJ1-1	CASSTGTGENTEAFF
few	TRBV6-5	TRBJ1-6	CASSYSLGPLHF
NA	TRBV28	TRBJ1-5	CASSSTRNQPQHF
NA	TRBV5-4	TRBJ1-1	CASSLGNRGGTEAFF
NA	TRBV27	TRBJ1-2	CASSQRQGANYGYTF
once	TRBV28	TRBJ1-2	CASSFQAAPTGYTF
once	TRBV19	TRBJ2-7	CASTSRTGMNEQYF
NA	TRBV4-2	TRBJ1-2	CASSHDDRGDYGYTF
NA	TRBV5-1	TRBJ2-7	CASSPGTGVNYEQYF
few	TRBV5-1	TRBJ2-5	CASSLAGTGQETQYF
NA	TRBV9	TRBJ2-7	CASSAPGVDEQYF
NA	TRBV6-5	TRBJ1-5	CASSSPPQPQHF
NA	TRBV4-1	TRBJ2-3	CASSHPRTRGNTQYF
NA	TRBV15	TRBJ2-2	CATSARTANTGELFF
few	TRBV29-1	TRBJ1-1	CSSKGGLNTEAFF
NA	TRBV28	TRBJ2-7	CASSVGTGSYEQYF
NA	TRBV5-1	TRBJ1-5	CASSPGVSNQPQHF
NA	TRBV9	TRBJ1-3	CASSPTSRVSGNTIYF
NA	TRBV2	TRBJ2-1	CASNRQGIYDEQFF
few	TRBV2	TRBJ2-5	CASSEAGGPAETQYF
NA	TRBV7-3	TRBJ2-5	CASSLDRERTQYF
once	TRBV5-1	TRBJ2-1	CASSFSDYNEQFF
medium-sized	TRBV4-1	TRBJ2-5	CASSQVSAVGRLETQYF
NA	TRBV10-3	TRBJ2-7	CAISGLPSLGSYEQYF
NA	TRBV7-2	TRBJ1-1	CASTRNRDPTEAFF
NA	TRBV7-2	TRBJ2-1	CASSSQGANEQFF
NA	TRBV2	TRBJ1-2	CASSEGQGLSYGYTF
NA	TRBV7-2	TRBJ2-7	CASSLYGRYEQYF
NA	TRBV28	TRBJ2-7	CASSRTGGTYEQYF
NA	TRBV5-1	TRBJ2-1	CASSLASWNEQFF
once	TRBV27	TRBJ1-1	CASSLQINTEAFF
NA	TRBV23-1	TRBJ1-2	CASSHPKTRYGYTF
NA	TRBV28	TRBJ1-5	CASSTGQGLSQPQHF
NA	TRBV9	TRBJ2-3	CASSVAIASGTDTQYF
NA	TRBV29-1	TRBJ1-2	CSVPAGTGLRYTF
NA	TRBV28	TRBJ1-5	CASNPSPQGNQPQHF
NA	TRBV14	TRBJ2-1	CASSQLPSSYNEQFF
NA	TRBV9	TRBJ1-3	CASSAGAGGNTIYF
many	TRBV19	TRBJ1-1	CASSVTGSEAFF
few	TRBV5-1	TRBJ1-1	CASSLTGLNTEAFF
NA	TRBV5-4	TRBJ2-2	CASSPPGTGGTGELFF
NA	TRBV6-6	TRBJ2-7	CASSYSTQTGNEQYF
few	TRBV25-1	TRBJ2-3	CASRGATWADTQYF